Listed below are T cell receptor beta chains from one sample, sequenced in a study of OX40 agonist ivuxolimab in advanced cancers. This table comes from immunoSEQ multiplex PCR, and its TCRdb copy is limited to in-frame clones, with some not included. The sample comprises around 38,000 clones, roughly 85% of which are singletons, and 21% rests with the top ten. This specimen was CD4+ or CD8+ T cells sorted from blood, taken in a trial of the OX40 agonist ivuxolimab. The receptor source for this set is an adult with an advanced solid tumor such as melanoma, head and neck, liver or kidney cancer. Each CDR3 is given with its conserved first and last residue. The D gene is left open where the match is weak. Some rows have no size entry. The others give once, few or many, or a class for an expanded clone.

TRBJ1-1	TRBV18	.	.	TGTGCCAGCTCACCTGCGATAGCTGAAGCTTTCTTT	CASSPAIAEAFF
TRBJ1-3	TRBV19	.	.	TGTGCCAGTAGTACGGGACAATTTTCTGGAAACACCATATATTTT	CASSTGQFSGNTIYF
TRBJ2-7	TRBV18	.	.	TGTGCCAGCTCAATTAACAGGGCCAGGGGCTCCTACGAGCAGTACTTC	CASSINRARGSYEQYF
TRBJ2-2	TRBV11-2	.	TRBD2	TGTGCCAGCAGCTTAGTCGGCGGGAGGTGGTACACCGGGGAGCTGTTTTTT	CASSLVGGRWYTGELFF
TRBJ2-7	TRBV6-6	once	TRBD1	TGTGCCAGCAGTTCTCTGACAGGGCCCTACGAGCAGTACTTC	CASSSLTGPYEQYF
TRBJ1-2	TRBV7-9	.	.	TGTGCCAGCAGCTTCGGGGATACCTATGGCTACACCTTC	CASSFGDTYGYTF
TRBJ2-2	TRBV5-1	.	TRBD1	TGCGCCAGCAGCTTGGGACAGGGGACCGGGGAGCTGTTTTTT	CASSLGQGTGELFF
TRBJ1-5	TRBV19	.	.	TGTGCCAGTAGTTCAAAAGGACAGTCTTATAGCAATCAGCCCCAGCATTTT	CASSSKGQSYSNQPQHF
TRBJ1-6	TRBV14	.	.	TGTGCCAGCAGCCCACCCGGGACCCTTTCGGCCCTCCACTTT	CASSPPGTLSALHF
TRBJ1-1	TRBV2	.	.	TGTGCCAGCAGTGAAGCAGGGATGAACACTGAAGCTTTCTTT	CASSEAGMNTEAFF
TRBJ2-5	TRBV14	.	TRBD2	TGTGCCAGCAGCCAAGATACCTGGGGGGGAGAGACCCAGTACTTC	CASSQDTWGGETQYF
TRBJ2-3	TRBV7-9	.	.	TGTGCCAGCAGCTTATCGGCCGATACGCAGTATTTT	CASSLSADTQYF
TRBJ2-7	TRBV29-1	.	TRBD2	TGCAGCGTTTTCGGGACTAGCGGTAACTACGAGCAGTACTTC	CSVFGTSGNYEQYF
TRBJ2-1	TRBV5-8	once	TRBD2	TGTGCCAGCAGCCAGGGACTAGCGGGAGCTCTCAATGAGCAGTTCTTC	CASSQGLAGALNEQFF
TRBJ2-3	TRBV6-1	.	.	TGTGCCAGCAGTGAAGGGGAGGGGGGGGCAGATACGCAGTATTTT	CASSEGEGGADTQYF
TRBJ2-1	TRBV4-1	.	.	TGCGCCAGCAGCGGAGACCGGGGGTCCGGCTCCTACAATGAGCAGTTCTTC	CASSGDRGSGSYNEQFF
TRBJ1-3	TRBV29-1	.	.	TGCAGCGTTCGCGACTCTGGAAACACCATATATTTT	CSVRDSGNTIYF